Reported below is one TCR beta chain. Per germline, CDR1 SGHTA and CDR2 FQGNSA. V gave up 3 bases and J gave up 9 bases; unmatched junction bases: 6. The CDR3 is made up of 15 amino acids. The PCR employed 60 Vbeta primers together with 13 Jbeta primers. Produced via immunoSEQ multiplex PCR; TCRdb's table is partial and in-frame only. In the table there are about 160,000 clones, around 77% of which are singletons. The record originates from a study of cytomegalovirus exposure and HLA in healthy donors. The chain employs TRBV7-2 and TRBJ1-6, with 9 bases that match TRBD1. The receptor's source is a man younger than 40 in good health and CMV-seropositive. The material sequenced was PBMCs. CDR3 region: CASSFGQGRGSPLHF. CDR3 nucleotide sequence: TGTGCCAGCAGCTTTGGACAGGGGAGGGGTTCACCCCTCCACTTT.